The source of this TCR beta chain is a study of cytomegalovirus exposure and HLA in healthy donors. Study-level information: Assignment to the Caucasian-associated ancestry cluster applied to approximately 80% of the approximately 420 genotyped donors.

Healthy bone marrow donors made up the cohort. The donors, nominally healthy at sampling, likely had unrecorded immune exposures. The CDR3 extends over 20 amino acids. Primers: 60 Vbeta forward and 13 Jbeta reverse. In the source study's methods: About 11 million of tens of millions of unique TCR beta chains were shared, per a later count. Method: immunoSEQ multiplex PCR; TCRdb's copy keeps in-frame clones and lacks some. The DNA was the basis for D and trimming; V, J and clone size are from that table. The sample includes some 130,000 clones, around three quarters of them seen just once. The clonotype originates from a woman between 45 and 60 years old in good health and CMV-seronegative. The specimen was PBMCs. This sequence joins TRBV21-1 and TRBJ2-5; no check of the table's D call, TRBD2, against the DNA was made. TRBV21-1 is tagged as a pseudogene. CDR3 sequence reads: CASSKWGLAGVFYFVETQYF. CDR3 DNA: TGTGCCAGCAGCAAATGGGGACTAGCGGGAGTGTTTTATTTCGTAGAGACCCAGTACTTC.